This T cell receptor beta chain derives from a study of blood T cell repertoires in COVID-19. Turning to the study itself: Samples representing acute and convalescent COVID-19 were sourced from the United States, Italy and Spain.

The CDR3 is made up of 16 amino acids. The V segment lost 4 bases and the J segment 0 bases; nucleotides outside the gene matches: 8. CDR1 and CDR2 from the germline V gene are SGHRS and YFSETQ. Sequencing was performed with immunoSEQ multiplex PCR; in TCRdb, only in-frame clones are kept and a portion is missing. Seen here are about 110,000 clones, 82% observed once, and the top ten hold 7.9%. V and J are TRBV5-1 and TRBJ1-2, with 8 bases fitting TRBD1. This receptor was identified in a man between 65 and 79 years old with acute or convalescent COVID-19. Sequences were obtained from peripheral blood. CDR3 nucleotides: TGCGCCAGCAGCCCCGGTGGACAGGGTACTAACTATGGCTACACCTTC. Amino acid sequence: CASSPGGQGTNYGYTF.